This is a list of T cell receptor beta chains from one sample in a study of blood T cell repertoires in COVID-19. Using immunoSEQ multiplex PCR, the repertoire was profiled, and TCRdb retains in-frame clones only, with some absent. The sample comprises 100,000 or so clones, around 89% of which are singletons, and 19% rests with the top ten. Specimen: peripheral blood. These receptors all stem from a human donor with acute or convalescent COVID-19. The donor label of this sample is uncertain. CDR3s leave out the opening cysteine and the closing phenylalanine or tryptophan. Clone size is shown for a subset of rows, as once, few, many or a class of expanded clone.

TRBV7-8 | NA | ASSINILGLAGENEQY
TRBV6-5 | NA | ASRDSGGMTDTQY
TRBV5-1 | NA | ASSLDGGDYQPQH
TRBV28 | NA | ASSLAVSQETQY
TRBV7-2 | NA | ASSPRGRLAGSSYNEQF
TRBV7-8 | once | ASSSQDRGTNSPLH
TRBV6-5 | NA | ASSSGGEYEQY
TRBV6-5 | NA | ASSYSSGLLTGELF
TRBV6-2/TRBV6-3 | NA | ASSWLTGHSEAF
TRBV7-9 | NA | ASSLGTGGRYEQY
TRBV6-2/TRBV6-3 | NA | ASSLTSRGKGQF
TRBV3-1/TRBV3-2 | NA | ASSRGQIQETQY
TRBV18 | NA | ASSPAIIMEEEQY
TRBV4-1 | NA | ASSPGQRDQPQH
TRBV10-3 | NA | AISEGGIQRVNTIY
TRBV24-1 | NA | ATSAGEGAYSTDTQY
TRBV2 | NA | ASMRLAVANEQF
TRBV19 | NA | ASSSTGGGVTEAF
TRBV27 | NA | ASSLAGFGNQPQH
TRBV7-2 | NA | ASSSTGATQY
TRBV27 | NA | ASKNTRAGGLNEQF
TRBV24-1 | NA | ATADRGQIF
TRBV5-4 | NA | ASSPGLAGYNEQF
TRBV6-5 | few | ASSYGVAGEQY
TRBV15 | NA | ATSRGDLTGTTEAF
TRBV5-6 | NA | ASSSQRGLYEQY
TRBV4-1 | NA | ASSQDERGGFADTQY
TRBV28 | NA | ATGMGGRAYGYT
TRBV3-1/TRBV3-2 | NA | ASSQGAGGGEKLF
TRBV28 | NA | ASSLVGLDRVYEQY
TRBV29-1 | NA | SSGGDREYNEQF
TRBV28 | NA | ASSPTSGSQYSYNEQF
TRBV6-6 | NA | ASSYFPSGSSYEQY
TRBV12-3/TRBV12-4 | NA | ASTDQGNQPQH
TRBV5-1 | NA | ASSFLTGGPTGELF
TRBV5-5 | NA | ASSLLSDRGGRYGYT